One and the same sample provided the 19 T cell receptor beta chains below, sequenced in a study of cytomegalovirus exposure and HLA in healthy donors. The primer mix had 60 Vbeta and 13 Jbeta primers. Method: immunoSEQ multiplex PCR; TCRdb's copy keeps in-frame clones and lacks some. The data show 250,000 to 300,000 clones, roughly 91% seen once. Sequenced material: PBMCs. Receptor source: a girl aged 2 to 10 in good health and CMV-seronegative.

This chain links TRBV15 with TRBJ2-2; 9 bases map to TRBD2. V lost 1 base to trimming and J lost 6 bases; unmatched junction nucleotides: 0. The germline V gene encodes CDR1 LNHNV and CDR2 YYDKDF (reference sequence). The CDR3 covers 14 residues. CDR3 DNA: TGTGCCACCAGCAGAGTAGCGGGGGCCGGGGAGCTGTTTTTT. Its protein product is CATSRVAGAGELFF. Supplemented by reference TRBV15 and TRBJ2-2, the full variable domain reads DAMVIQNPRYQVTQFGKPVTLSCSQTLNHNVMYWYQQKSSQAPKLLFHYYDKDFNNEADTPDNFQSRRPNTSFCFLDIRSPGLGDTAMYLCATSRVAGAGELFFGEGSRLTVL.

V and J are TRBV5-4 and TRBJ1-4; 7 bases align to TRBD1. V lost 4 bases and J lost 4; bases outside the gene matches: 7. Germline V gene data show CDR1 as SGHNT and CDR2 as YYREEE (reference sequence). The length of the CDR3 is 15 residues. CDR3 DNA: TGTGCCAGCAGCCCCACAGGGGCAATTAATGAAAAACTGTTTTTT. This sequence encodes CASSPTGAINEKLFF.

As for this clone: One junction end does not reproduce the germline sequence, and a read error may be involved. The CDR3 DNA follows: TGTGCTAGCAGCGCAGGGGTGGGCACTGAAGCTTTCTTT. Its protein product is CASSAGVGTEAFF. V usage is TRBV7-7 and J usage is TRBJ1-1; D perhaps matches TRBD1 (6 bases). Germline lookup yields CDR1 SSHAT and CDR2 FNYEAQ (reference sequence). The CDR3 spans 13 residues.

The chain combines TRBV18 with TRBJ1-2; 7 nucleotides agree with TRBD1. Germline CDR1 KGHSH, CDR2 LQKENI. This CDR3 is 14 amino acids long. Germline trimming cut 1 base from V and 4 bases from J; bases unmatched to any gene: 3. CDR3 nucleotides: TGTGCCAGCTCACCACGGGACAGATTCTATGGCTACACCTTC. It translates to CASSPRDRFYGYTF.

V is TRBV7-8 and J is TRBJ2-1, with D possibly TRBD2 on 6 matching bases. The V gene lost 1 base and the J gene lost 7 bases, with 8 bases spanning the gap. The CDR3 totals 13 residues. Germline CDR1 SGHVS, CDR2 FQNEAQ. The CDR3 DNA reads TGTGCCAGCAGCTTAGTCGCGGGAAATGAGCAGTTCTTC. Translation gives CASSLVAGNEQFF.

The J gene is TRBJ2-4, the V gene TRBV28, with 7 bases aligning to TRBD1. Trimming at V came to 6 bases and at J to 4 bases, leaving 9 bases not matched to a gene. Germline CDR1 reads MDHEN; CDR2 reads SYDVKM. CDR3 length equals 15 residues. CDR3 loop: CASSSSGTVKNIQYF. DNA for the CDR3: TGTGCCAGCAGCTCGTCCGGGACAGTGAAAAACATTCAGTACTTC.

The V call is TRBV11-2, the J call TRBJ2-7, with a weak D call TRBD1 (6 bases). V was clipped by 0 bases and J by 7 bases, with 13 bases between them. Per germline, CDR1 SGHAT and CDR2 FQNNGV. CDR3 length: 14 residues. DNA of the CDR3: TGTGCCAGCAGCTTAGAAGGGGGAGTCGGGGAGCAGTACTTC. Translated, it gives CASSLEGGVGEQYF.

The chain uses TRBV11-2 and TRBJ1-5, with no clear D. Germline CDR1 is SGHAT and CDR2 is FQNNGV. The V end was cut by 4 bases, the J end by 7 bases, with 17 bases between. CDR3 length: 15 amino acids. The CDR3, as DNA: TGTGCCAGCAGCTCAGTCCCTACGGCGGGGCAGCCCCAGCATTTT. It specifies CASSSVPTAGQPQHF.

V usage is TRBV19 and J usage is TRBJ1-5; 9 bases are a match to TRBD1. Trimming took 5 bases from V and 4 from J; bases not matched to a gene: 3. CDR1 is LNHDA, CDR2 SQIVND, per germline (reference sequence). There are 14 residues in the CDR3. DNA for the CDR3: TGTGCCAGTAGTGGGACAGGGTGGAATCAGCCCCAGCATTTT. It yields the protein CASSGTGWNQPQHF.

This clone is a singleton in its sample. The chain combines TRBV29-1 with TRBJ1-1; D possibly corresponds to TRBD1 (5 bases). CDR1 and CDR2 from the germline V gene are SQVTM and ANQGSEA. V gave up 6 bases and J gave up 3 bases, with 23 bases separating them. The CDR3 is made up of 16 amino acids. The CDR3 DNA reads TGCAGCGTCTCCGACAGTTTTAGTTTTGGACACACTGAAGCTTTCTTT. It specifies CSVSDSFSFGHTEAFF.

The CDR3 nucleotides are TGTGCCAGCAGCCGGACTAGCGGGCTCGTCTACGAGCAGTACTTC. Translating gives CASSRTSGLVYEQYF. The rearrangement uses TRBV6-5 and TRBJ2-7, with TRBD2 matching over 11 bases. Per the germline V gene, CDR1 is MNHEY and CDR2 is SVGAGI. Trimming cost V 6 bases and J 3 bases; bases outside gene matches: 7. CDR3 length equals 15 residues.

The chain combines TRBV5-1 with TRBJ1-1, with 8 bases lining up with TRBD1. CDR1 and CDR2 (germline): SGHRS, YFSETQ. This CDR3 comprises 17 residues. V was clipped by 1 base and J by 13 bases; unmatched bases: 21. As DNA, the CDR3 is TGCGCCAGCAGCTTGACCGGACAGGGTCTTACAACACTGAAGCTTTTCTTT. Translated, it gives CASSLTGQGLTTLKLFF. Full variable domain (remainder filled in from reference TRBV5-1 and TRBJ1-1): KAGVTQTPRYLIKTRGQQVTLSCSPISGHRSVSWYQQTPGQGLQFLFEYFSETQRNKGNFPGRFSGRQFSNSRSEMNVSTLELGDSALYLCASSLTGQGLTTLKLFFGQGTRLTVV.

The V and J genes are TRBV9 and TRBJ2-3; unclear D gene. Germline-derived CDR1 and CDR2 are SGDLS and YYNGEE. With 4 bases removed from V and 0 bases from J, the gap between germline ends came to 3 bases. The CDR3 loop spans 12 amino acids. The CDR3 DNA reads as TGTGCCAGCAGCCGTAGCACAGATACGCAGTATTTT. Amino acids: CASSRSTDTQYF.

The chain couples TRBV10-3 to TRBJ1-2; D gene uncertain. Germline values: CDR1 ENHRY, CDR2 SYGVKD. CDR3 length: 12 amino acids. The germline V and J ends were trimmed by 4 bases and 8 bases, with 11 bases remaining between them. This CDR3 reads CAISGLSGGYTF. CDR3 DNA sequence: TGTGCCATCAGTGGTCTCTCGGGGGGCTACACCTTC.

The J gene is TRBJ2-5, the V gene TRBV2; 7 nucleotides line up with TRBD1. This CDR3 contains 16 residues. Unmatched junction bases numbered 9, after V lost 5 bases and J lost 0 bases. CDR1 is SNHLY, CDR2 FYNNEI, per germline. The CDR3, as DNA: TGTGCCAGCAGTCCATGGACAGGCGCCGACCAAGAGACCCAGTACTTC. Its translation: CASSPWTGADQETQYF.

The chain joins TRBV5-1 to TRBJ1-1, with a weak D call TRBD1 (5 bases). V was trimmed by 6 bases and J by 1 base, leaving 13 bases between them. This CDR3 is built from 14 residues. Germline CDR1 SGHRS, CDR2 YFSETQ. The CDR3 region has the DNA TGCGCCAGCAACGGGGGACGGACGAACACTGAAGCTTTCTTT. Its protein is CASNGGRTNTEAFF. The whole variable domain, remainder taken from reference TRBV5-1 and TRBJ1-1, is KAGVTQTPRYLIKTRGQQVTLSCSPISGHRSVSWYQQTPGQGLQFLFEYFSETQRNKGNFPGRFSGRQFSNSRSEMNVSTLELGDSALYLCASNGGRTNTEAFFGQGTRLTVV.

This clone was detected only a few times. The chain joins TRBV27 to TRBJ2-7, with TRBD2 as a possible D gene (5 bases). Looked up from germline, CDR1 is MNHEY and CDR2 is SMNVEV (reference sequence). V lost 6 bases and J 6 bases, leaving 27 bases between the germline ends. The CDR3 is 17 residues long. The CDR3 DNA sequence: TGTGCCAGCAGCTGGAGTAGGCCGAGGGAATTTTCGGTCGAGCAGTACTTC. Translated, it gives CASSWSRPREFSVEQYF.

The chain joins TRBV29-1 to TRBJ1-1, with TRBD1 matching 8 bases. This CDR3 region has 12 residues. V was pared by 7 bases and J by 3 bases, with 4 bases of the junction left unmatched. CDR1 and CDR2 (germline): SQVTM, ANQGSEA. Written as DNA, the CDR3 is TGCAGCGCCCAGGGGGCGGACACTGAAGCTTTCTTT. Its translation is CSAQGADTEAFF.

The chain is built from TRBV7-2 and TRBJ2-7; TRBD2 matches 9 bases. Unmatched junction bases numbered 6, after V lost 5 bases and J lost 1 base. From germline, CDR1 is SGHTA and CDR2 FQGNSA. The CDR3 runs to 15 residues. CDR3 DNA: TGTGCCAGCAGCCCGACTAGCGGAAAATCCTACGAGCAGTACTTC. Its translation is CASSPTSGKSYEQYF.